Listed below are T cell receptor beta chains from one sample, sequenced in a study of cytomegalovirus exposure and HLA in healthy donors. Generated by immunoSEQ multiplex PCR, the TCRdb table keeps only in-frame clones and is missing some. The repertoire has roughly 170,000 clones, around 79% of them found once; the top ten carry around 2.4%. The specimen sequenced was PBMCs. The receptors come from a female donor in good health and CMV-seronegative. Each CDR3 is given with its conserved first and last residue. Each record gives: D gene, J gene, V gene, clone size, CDR3 DNA, CDR3 protein. A D gene is named only where the DNA matches it firmly. Clone size appears in some rows only: once, few, many, or a class for an expanded clone.

d_call: -; j_call: TRBJ1-3; v_call: TRBV7-2; clone_size: -; cdr3_nt: TGTGCCAGCAGCTTAGATCGGGGGGCCTCCACCATATATTTT; cdr3_aa: CASSLDRGASTIYF
d_call: TRBD2; j_call: TRBJ2-1; v_call: TRBV4-1; clone_size: -; cdr3_nt: TGCGCCAGCAGCCAAGCCCTTGGAGCGGGGGCCCAATTAGCGTTCTTC; cdr3_aa: CASSQALGAGAQLAFF
d_call: -; j_call: TRBJ2-1; v_call: TRBV7-3; clone_size: -; cdr3_nt: TGTGCCAGCAGCTTAATGGGGACTTTAAATGAGCAGTTCTTC; cdr3_aa: CASSLMGTLNEQFF
d_call: -; j_call: TRBJ2-7; v_call: TRBV11-2; clone_size: -; cdr3_nt: TGTGCCAGCAGCCGAGCCCTCACTAGCCGCAACTACGAGCAGTACTTC; cdr3_aa: CASSRALTSRNYEQYF
d_call: -; j_call: TRBJ1-5; v_call: TRBV21-1; clone_size: -; cdr3_nt: TGTGCCAGCAGCAAAGTCCCTAATCAGCCCCAGCATTTT; cdr3_aa: CASSKVPNQPQHF
d_call: -; j_call: TRBJ1-2; v_call: TRBV5-8; clone_size: -; cdr3_nt: TGTGCCAGCAGCTTAAGAACCGGGACAACGGCCCTTGGCTACACCTTC; cdr3_aa: CASSLRTGTTALGYTF
d_call: -; j_call: TRBJ2-7; v_call: TRBV5-1; clone_size: -; cdr3_nt: TGCGCCAGCAGCTCCCTGGGGGAGGACTACGAGCAGTACTTC; cdr3_aa: CASSSLGEDYEQYF
d_call: -; j_call: TRBJ1-5; v_call: TRBV4-3; clone_size: -; cdr3_nt: TGCGCCAGCAGCCAAGAGACGGGGATCAATCAGCCCCAGCATTTT; cdr3_aa: CASSQETGINQPQHF
d_call: -; j_call: TRBJ2-7; v_call: TRBV11-2; clone_size: -; cdr3_nt: TGTGCCAGCAGCTTAGAGACTCTCTCCTACGAGCAGTACTTC; cdr3_aa: CASSLETLSYEQYF
d_call: -; j_call: TRBJ2-3; v_call: TRBV30; clone_size: -; cdr3_nt: TGTGCCTGGCTACAGGGCGCGGCAGATACGCAGTATTTT; cdr3_aa: CAWLQGAADTQYF
d_call: -; j_call: TRBJ2-7; v_call: TRBV30; clone_size: -; cdr3_nt: TGTGCCTGCGCGCTGACAGCCTACGAGCAGTACTTC; cdr3_aa: CACALTAYEQYF
d_call: TRBD1; j_call: TRBJ1-1; v_call: TRBV29-1; clone_size: -; cdr3_nt: TGCAGCGTTGAGGCAATCAGGGGGAGCACTGAAGCTTTCTTT; cdr3_aa: CSVEAIRGSTEAFF
d_call: TRBD2; j_call: TRBJ2-7; v_call: TRBV7-8; clone_size: -; cdr3_nt: TGTGCCAGCAGCTTACGTGGGACTAGCGCCTACGAGCAGTACTTC; cdr3_aa: CASSLRGTSAYEQYF
d_call: -; j_call: TRBJ1-2; v_call: TRBV25-1; clone_size: -; cdr3_nt: TGTGCCAGCAGTGCTTCGGACAGAGACTATGGCTACACCTTC; cdr3_aa: CASSASDRDYGYTF
d_call: -; j_call: TRBJ2-5; v_call: TRBV29-1; clone_size: -; cdr3_nt: TGCAGCGTTGAAGGCCCAGCGGGTGGGGAGACCCAGTACTTC; cdr3_aa: CSVEGPAGGETQYF
d_call: -; j_call: TRBJ2-1; v_call: TRBV28; clone_size: few; cdr3_nt: TGTGCCAGCAGTCGGTGGAGCAATGAGCAGTTCTTC; cdr3_aa: CASSRWSNEQFF
d_call: -; j_call: TRBJ2-5; v_call: TRBV5-1; clone_size: few; cdr3_nt: TGCGCCAGCAGCCGCGGGACAGACCAAGAGACCCAGTACTTC; cdr3_aa: CASSRGTDQETQYF
d_call: -; j_call: TRBJ1-6; v_call: TRBV18; clone_size: -; cdr3_nt: TGTGCCAGCTCACCAGTAACGGGGGGGAATTCACCCCTCCACTTT; cdr3_aa: CASSPVTGGNSPLHF
d_call: -; j_call: TRBJ2-5; v_call: TRBV7-9; clone_size: -; cdr3_nt: TGTGCCAGCACCCTCTTTGGGGGGGGCGGGAAAGAGACCCAGTACTTC; cdr3_aa: CASTLFGGGGKETQYF
d_call: -; j_call: TRBJ1-4; v_call: TRBV7-9; clone_size: -; cdr3_nt: TGTTCCAGCAGCTTAAATGGGCAACCGAATGAAAAACTGTTTTTT; cdr3_aa: CSSSLNGQPNEKLFF
d_call: -; j_call: TRBJ2-1; v_call: TRBV5-8; clone_size: -; cdr3_nt: TGTGCCAGCAGCTTCCAGGACAGCGGCTCCTACAATGAGCAGTTCTTC; cdr3_aa: CASSFQDSGSYNEQFF
d_call: -; j_call: TRBJ2-3; v_call: TRBV5-1; clone_size: -; cdr3_nt: TGCGCCAGCAGCTTGGCAAGCATTTCTAGCACAGATACGCAGTATTTT; cdr3_aa: CASSLASISSTDTQYF
d_call: TRBD1; j_call: TRBJ1-1; v_call: TRBV18; clone_size: -; cdr3_nt: TGTGCCAGCTCGCCACCGGGACAGAAATCCTTGAACACTGAAGCTTTCTTT; cdr3_aa: CASSPPGQKSLNTEAFF
d_call: -; j_call: TRBJ1-1; v_call: TRBV29-1; clone_size: -; cdr3_nt: TGCAGCGTTGATAAAACGGTGAACACTGAAGCTTTCTTT; cdr3_aa: CSVDKTVNTEAFF
d_call: -; j_call: TRBJ1-1; v_call: TRBV7-2; clone_size: -; cdr3_nt: TGTGCCAGCAGCTTATTTGGGAGGAACACTGAAGCTTTCTTT; cdr3_aa: CASSLFGRNTEAFF
d_call: TRBD2; j_call: TRBJ2-3; v_call: TRBV2; clone_size: -; cdr3_nt: TGTGCCAGCAGTGAAACCTGGTGGACTAGCGGGGGCCGAGATACGCAGTATTTT; cdr3_aa: CASSETWWTSGGRDTQYF
d_call: -; j_call: TRBJ1-1; v_call: TRBV20-1; clone_size: -; cdr3_nt: TGCAGTGCTAGGCGGTTCACCGAAGCTTTCTTT; cdr3_aa: CSARRFTEAFF
d_call: TRBD1; j_call: TRBJ2-7; v_call: TRBV25-1; clone_size: many; cdr3_nt: TGTGCCAGCAGTGATCAGGGACAGGTGCTATCCTACGAGCAGTACTTC; cdr3_aa: CASSDQGQVLSYEQYF
d_call: TRBD1; j_call: TRBJ1-3; v_call: TRBV5-5; clone_size: -; cdr3_nt: TGTGCCAGCAGCTTCGCGGGACAGCTTGGAAACACCATATATTTT; cdr3_aa: CASSFAGQLGNTIYF
d_call: TRBD2; j_call: TRBJ2-7; v_call: TRBV7-2; clone_size: few; cdr3_nt: TGTGCCAGCAGCGGGGGACTAGCGCGCTCCTACGAGCAGTACTTC; cdr3_aa: CASSGGLARSYEQYF
d_call: TRBD2; j_call: TRBJ2-3; v_call: TRBV29-1; clone_size: -; cdr3_nt: TGCAGCGTTGAAGGGCGGGGGGCCCAGGGAGATACGCAGTATTTT; cdr3_aa: CSVEGRGAQGDTQYF
d_call: -; j_call: TRBJ2-1; v_call: TRBV28; clone_size: -; cdr3_nt: TGTGCCAGCACCCGGGGGGCGGGCAATGAGCAGTTCTTC; cdr3_aa: CASTRGAGNEQFF
d_call: -; j_call: TRBJ1-2; v_call: TRBV2; clone_size: -; cdr3_nt: TGTGCCAGCAGTGATTATGAGGGCGGCAGATATGGCTACACCTTC; cdr3_aa: CASSDYEGGRYGYTF
d_call: TRBD2; j_call: TRBJ2-2; v_call: TRBV6-5; clone_size: -; cdr3_nt: TGTGCCAGCAGGCCGACTAGCGGCACCGGGGAGCTGTTTTTT; cdr3_aa: CASRPTSGTGELFF
d_call: -; j_call: TRBJ2-2; v_call: TRBV7-9; clone_size: -; cdr3_nt: TGTGCCAGCAGCCCTACGGTCACCGGGGAGCTGTTTTTT; cdr3_aa: CASSPTVTGELFF
d_call: TRBD2; j_call: TRBJ2-3; v_call: TRBV11-2; clone_size: -; cdr3_nt: TGTGCCAGCAGTATTCTAGCGGGAAACACAGATACGCAGTATTTT; cdr3_aa: CASSILAGNTDTQYF
d_call: TRBD1; j_call: TRBJ1-1; v_call: TRBV6-4; clone_size: -; cdr3_nt: TGTGCCAGCAGTTCGGGACAGGGAACGTTGAACACTGAAGCTTTCTTT; cdr3_aa: CASSSGQGTLNTEAFF
d_call: TRBD1; j_call: TRBJ1-5; v_call: TRBV10-2; clone_size: -; cdr3_nt: TGCGCCAGCAGTGCCGGGACAGCCCGAGGCAATCAGCCCCAGCATTTT; cdr3_aa: CASSAGTARGNQPQHF
d_call: TRBD2; j_call: TRBJ2-5; v_call: TRBV6-1; clone_size: -; cdr3_nt: TGTGCCAGCAGTGAAGCACCGCCTAGCGGGGGGCAAGAGACCCAGTACTTC; cdr3_aa: CASSEAPPSGGQETQYF
d_call: -; j_call: TRBJ1-2; v_call: TRBV6-1; clone_size: -; cdr3_nt: TGTGCCAGCAGTGAAGTCCCCACTTCTAACTATGGCTACACCTTC; cdr3_aa: CASSEVPTSNYGYTF
d_call: -; j_call: TRBJ1-1; v_call: TRBV4-1; clone_size: -; cdr3_nt: TGCGCCAGCAGCCACCTCGGAGCGGGCACTGAAGCTTTCTTT; cdr3_aa: CASSHLGAGTEAFF
d_call: -; j_call: TRBJ1-5; v_call: TRBV11-2; clone_size: -; cdr3_nt: TGTGCCAGCAGCCCCCCTCCCAGCAGGGCTCAGCCCCAGCATTTT; cdr3_aa: CASSPPPSRAQPQHF
d_call: -; j_call: TRBJ1-1; v_call: TRBV30; clone_size: -; cdr3_nt: TGTGCCTGGAGTGCCATGTCAGGGAACACTGAAGCTTTCTTT; cdr3_aa: CAWSAMSGNTEAFF
d_call: -; j_call: TRBJ1-2; v_call: TRBV6-5; clone_size: -; cdr3_nt: TGTGCCAGCAGTTACTCGATGGTGGGGGCCTATGGCTACACCTTC; cdr3_aa: CASSYSMVGAYGYTF
d_call: TRBD1; j_call: TRBJ2-7; v_call: TRBV30; clone_size: -; cdr3_nt: TGTGCCTGGAGGGCGGGACAGGGCTCCTACGAGCAGTACTTC; cdr3_aa: CAWRAGQGSYEQYF
d_call: -; j_call: TRBJ1-4; v_call: TRBV7-8; clone_size: -; cdr3_nt: TGTGCCAGCAGCTTACCCCGGGATTCTGCAACTAATGAAAAACTGTTTTTT; cdr3_aa: CASSLPRDSATNEKLFF
d_call: TRBD2; j_call: TRBJ2-7; v_call: TRBV9; clone_size: -; cdr3_nt: TGTGCCAGCAGCGTAGACGGGAGGCCCTACGAGCAGTACTTC; cdr3_aa: CASSVDGRPYEQYF
d_call: -; j_call: TRBJ1-2; v_call: TRBV7-9; clone_size: medium-sized; cdr3_nt: TGTGCCAGCAGCTTAGTCGAGGGTCATGGCTACACCTTC; cdr3_aa: CASSLVEGHGYTF
d_call: -; j_call: TRBJ1-1; v_call: TRBV19; clone_size: -; cdr3_nt: TGTGCCAGTAGTGACCTGGAGGGCACTGAAGCTTTCTTT; cdr3_aa: CASSDLEGTEAFF
d_call: TRBD2; j_call: TRBJ2-3; v_call: TRBV19; clone_size: -; cdr3_nt: TGTGCCAGTAGTGCGTCGGGACTAGCGGTCGGCACAGATACGCAGTATTTT; cdr3_aa: CASSASGLAVGTDTQYF